This record looks at one T cell receptor (beta chain) sequence and its context. Its antigen is unknown. PCR amplification relied on 60 Vbeta primers (plus 13 Jbeta primers). Some clones are missing from TCRdb's copy, which holds only in-frame ones; the method was immunoSEQ multiplex PCR. The sample contains 100,000 or so clones, roughly 79% of which appear only once. This specimen comes from a study of cytomegalovirus exposure and HLA in healthy donors. Trimming removed 6 bases at V and 4 bases at J, with 10 bases between. The germline V gene encodes CDR1 KGHSH and CDR2 LQKENI. The CDR3 has 13 residues. The study's findings and limits: TCR beta sequences reportedly predicted most subjects' HLA-A and HLA-B alleles accurately. In a later analysis, donors in an Asian-associated ancestry cluster reportedly had fewer N-insertions in productive TCRs than the cohort mean. High sensitivity and specificity were reportedly achieved when the classifier diagnosed cytomegalovirus status. Productive rates of about 87% or about 30% were seen for most TCR beta V segments in an earlier analysis.

This receptor was identified in a man aged 35-49 years in good health and CMV-seronegative. The chain links TRBV18 to TRBJ2-1, with D hard to call. The sample consisted of PBMCs. In DNA form, the CDR3 reads TGTGCCAGCTCGCTAGGAACGTACAATGAGCAGTTCTTC. As protein: CASSLGTYNEQFF. Full variable domain (missing parts from reference TRBV18 and TRBJ2-1): NAGVMQNPRHLVRRRGQEARLRCSPMKGHSHVYWYRQLPEEGLKFMVYLQKENIIDESGMPKERFSAEFPKEGPSILRIQQVVRGDSAAYFCASSLGTYNEQFFGPGTRLTVL.